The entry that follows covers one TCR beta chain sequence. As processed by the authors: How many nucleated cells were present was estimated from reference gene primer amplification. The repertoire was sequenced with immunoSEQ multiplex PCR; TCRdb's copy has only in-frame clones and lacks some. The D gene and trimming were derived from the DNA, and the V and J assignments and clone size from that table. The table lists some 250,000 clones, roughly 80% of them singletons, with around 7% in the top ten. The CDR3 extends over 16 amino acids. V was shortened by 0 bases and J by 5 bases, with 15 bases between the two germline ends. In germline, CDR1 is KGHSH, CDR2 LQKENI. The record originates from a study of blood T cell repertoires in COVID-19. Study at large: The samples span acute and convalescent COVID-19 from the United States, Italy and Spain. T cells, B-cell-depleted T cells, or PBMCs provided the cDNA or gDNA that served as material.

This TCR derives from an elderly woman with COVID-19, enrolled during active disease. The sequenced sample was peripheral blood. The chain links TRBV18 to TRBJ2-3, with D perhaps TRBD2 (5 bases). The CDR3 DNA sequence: TGTGCCAGCTCACCACCTTCTAGCCGGATTAGAGATACGCAGTATTTT. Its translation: CASSPPSSRIRDTQYF.